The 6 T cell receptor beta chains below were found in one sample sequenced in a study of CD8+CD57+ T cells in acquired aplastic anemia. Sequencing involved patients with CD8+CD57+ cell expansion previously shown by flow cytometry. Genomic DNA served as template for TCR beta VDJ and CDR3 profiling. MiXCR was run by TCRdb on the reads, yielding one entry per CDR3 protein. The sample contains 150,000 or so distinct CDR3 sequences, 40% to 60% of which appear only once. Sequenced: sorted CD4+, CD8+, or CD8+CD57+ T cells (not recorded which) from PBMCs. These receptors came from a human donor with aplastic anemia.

The CDR3 here is CASSGTGARTEAFF. The CDR3 nucleotides read TGCGCCAGCAGCGGTACAGGGGCCCGAACTGAAGCTTTCTTT. The chain couples TRBV5-1 to TRBJ1-1; 7 nucleotides match TRBD1. The V gene end was trimmed by 4 bases and the J gene end by 5 bases; junction bases not matched to a gene: 8. CDR1 and CDR2 from the germline V gene are SGHRS and YFSETQ. The CDR3 runs 14 residues.

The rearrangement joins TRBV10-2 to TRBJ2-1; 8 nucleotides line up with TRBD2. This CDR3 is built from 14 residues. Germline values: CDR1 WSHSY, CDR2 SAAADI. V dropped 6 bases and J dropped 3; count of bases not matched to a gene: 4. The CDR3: CASRTSGSYNEQFF. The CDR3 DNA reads TGCGCCAGCAGAACTAGCGGTAGCTACAATGAGCAGTTCTTC.

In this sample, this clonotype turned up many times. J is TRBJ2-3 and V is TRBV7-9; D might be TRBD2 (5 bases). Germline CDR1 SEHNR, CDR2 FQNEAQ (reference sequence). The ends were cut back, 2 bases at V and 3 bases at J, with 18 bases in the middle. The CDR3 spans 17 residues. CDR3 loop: CASSLSRQTGKTDTQYF. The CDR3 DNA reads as TGTGCCAGCAGCTTAAGCCGCCAAACGGGGAAAACAGATACGCAGTATTTT.

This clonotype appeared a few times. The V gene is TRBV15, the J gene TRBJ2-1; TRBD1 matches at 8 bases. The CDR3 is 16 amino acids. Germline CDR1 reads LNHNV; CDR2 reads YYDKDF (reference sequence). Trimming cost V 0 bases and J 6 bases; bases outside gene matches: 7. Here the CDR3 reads CATSRDSQGAPNEQFF. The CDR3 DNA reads TGTGCCACCAGCAGAGATAGCCAGGGGGCCCCCAATGAGCAGTTCTTC. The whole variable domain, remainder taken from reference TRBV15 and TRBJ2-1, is DAMVIQNPRYQVTQFGKPVTLSCSQTLNHNVMYWYQQKSSQAPKLLFHYYDKDFNNEADTPDNFQSRRPNTSFCFLDIRSPGLGDTAMYLCATSRDSQGAPNEQFFGPGTRLTVL.

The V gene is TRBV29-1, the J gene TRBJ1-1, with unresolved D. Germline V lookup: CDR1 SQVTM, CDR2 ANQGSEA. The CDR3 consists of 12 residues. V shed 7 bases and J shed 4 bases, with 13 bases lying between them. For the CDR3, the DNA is TGCAGCGCTGGATGGGGAGGCACTGAAGCTTTCTTT. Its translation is CSAGWGGTEAFF.

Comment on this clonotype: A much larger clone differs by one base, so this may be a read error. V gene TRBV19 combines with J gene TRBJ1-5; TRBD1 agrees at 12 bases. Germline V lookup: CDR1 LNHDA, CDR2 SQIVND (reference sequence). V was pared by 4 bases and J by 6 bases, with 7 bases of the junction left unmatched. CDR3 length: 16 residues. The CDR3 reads CASSTLGTGGFQPQHF. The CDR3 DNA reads TGTGCCAGTAGTACCCTCGGGACAGGGGGCTTTCAGCCCCAGCATTTT.